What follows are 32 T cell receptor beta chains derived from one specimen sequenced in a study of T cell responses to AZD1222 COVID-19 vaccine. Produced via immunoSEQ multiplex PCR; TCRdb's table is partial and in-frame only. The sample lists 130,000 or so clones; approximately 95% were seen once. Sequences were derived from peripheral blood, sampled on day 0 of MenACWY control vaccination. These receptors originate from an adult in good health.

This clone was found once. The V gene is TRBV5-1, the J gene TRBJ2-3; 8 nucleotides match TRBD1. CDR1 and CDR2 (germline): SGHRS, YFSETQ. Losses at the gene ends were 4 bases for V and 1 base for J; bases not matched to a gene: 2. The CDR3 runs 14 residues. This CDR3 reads CASSQGAGTDTQYF. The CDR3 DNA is TGCGCCAGCAGCCAGGGGGCTGGCACAGATACGCAGTATTTT.

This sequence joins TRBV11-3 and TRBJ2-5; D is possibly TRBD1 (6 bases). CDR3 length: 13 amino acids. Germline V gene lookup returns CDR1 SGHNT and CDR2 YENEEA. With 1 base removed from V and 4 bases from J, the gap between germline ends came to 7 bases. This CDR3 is CASSLVGAETQYF. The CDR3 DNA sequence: TGTGCCAGCAGCTTAGTGGGGGCAGAGACCCAGTACTTC.

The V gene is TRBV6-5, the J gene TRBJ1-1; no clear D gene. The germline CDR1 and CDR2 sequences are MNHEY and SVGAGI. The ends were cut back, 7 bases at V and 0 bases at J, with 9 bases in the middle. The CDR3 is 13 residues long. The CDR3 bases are TGTGCCAGCAAAATCCTCCTGAACACTGAAGCTTTCTTT. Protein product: CASKILLNTEAFF.

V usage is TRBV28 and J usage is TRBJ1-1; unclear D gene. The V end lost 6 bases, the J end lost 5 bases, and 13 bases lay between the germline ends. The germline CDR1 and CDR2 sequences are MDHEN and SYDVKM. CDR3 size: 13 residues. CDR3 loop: CASRPLDLTEAFF. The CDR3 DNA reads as TGTGCCAGCAGGCCCCTAGATTTGACTGAAGCTTTCTTT. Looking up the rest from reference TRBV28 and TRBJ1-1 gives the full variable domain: DVKVTQSSRYLVKRTGEKVFLECVQDMDHENMFWYRQDPGLGLRLIYFSYDVKMKEKGDIPEGYSVSREKKERFSLILESASTNQTSMYLCASRPLDLTEAFFGQGTRLTVV.

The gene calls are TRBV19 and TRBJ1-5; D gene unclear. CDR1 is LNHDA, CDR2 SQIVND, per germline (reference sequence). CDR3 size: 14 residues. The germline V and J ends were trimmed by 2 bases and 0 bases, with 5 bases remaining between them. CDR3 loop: CASSIYNSNQPQHF. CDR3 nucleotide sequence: TGTGCCAGTAGTATATACAATAGCAATCAGCCCCAGCATTTT.

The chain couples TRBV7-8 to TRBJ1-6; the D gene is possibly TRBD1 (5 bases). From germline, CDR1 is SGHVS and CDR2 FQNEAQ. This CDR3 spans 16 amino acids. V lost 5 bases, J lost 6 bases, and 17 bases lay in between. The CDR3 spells CASSPEGSITNSPLHF. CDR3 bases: TGTGCCAGCAGCCCGGAGGGGTCGATTACTAATTCACCCCTCCACTTT.

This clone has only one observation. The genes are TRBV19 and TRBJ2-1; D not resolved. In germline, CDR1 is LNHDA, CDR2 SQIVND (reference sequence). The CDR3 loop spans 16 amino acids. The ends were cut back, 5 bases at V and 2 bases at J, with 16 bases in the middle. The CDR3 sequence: CASSSGRSTAYNEQFF. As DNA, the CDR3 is TGTGCCAGTAGTTCAGGACGCTCTACGGCCTACAATGAGCAGTTCTTC. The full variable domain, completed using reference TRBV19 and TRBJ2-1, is DGGITQSPKYLFRKEGQNVTLSCEQNLNHDAMYWYRQDPGQGLRLIYYSQIVNDFQKGDIAEGYSVSREKKESFPLTVTSAQKNPTAFYLCASSSGRSTAYNEQFFGPGTRLTVL.

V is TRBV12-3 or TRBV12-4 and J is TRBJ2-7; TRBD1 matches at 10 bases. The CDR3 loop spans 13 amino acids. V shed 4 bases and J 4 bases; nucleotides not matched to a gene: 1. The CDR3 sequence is CASSWDRGYEQYF. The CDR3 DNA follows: TGTGCCAGCAGTTGGGACAGGGGTTACGAGCAGTACTTC.

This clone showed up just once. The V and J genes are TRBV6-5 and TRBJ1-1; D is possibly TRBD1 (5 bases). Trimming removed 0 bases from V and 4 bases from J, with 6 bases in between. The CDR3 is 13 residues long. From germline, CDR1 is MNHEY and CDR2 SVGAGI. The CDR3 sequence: CASSYSGPTEAFF. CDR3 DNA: TGTGCCAGCAGTTACTCGGGACCCACTGAAGCTTTCTTT.

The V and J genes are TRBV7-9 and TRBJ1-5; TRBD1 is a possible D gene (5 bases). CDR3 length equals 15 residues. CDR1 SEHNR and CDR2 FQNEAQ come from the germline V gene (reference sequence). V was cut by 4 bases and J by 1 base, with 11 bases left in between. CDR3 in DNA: TGTGCCAGCAGCTGGGGGACGGCGAGCAATCAGCCCCAGCATTTT. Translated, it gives CASSWGTASNQPQHF.

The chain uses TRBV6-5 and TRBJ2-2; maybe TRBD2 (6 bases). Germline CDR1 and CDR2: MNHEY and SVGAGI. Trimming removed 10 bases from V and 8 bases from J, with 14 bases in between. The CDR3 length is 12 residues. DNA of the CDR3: TGTGCCACAGGGACTTTTCTAGGGGAGCTGTTTTTT. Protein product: CATGTFLGELFF.

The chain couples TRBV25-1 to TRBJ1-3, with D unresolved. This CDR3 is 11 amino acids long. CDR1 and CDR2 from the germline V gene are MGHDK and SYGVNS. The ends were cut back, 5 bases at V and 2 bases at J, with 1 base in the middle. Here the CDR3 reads CASSTGNTIYF. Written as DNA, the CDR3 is TGTGCCAGCAGTACTGGAAACACCATATATTTT.

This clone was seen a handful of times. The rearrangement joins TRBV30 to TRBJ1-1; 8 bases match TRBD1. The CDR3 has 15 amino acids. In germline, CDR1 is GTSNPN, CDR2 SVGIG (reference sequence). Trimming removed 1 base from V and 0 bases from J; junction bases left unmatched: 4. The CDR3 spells CAWSGTGGVNTEAFF. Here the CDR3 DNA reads TGTGCCTGGAGTGGAACAGGGGGGGTGAACACTGAAGCTTTCTTT.

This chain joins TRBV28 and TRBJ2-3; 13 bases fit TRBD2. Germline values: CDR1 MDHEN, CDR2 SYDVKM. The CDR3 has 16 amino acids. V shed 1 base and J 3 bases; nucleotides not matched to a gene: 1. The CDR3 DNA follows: TGTGCCAGCAGTTTATCGACTAGCGGGAGGACAGATACGCAGTATTTT. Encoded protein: CASSLSTSGRTDTQYF.

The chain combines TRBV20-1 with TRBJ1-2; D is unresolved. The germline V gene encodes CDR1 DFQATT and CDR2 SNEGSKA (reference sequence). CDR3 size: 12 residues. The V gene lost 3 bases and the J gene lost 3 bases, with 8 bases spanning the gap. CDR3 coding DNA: TGCAGTGCTAGTAGGGCAGACTATGGCTACACCTTC. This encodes CSASRADYGYTF.

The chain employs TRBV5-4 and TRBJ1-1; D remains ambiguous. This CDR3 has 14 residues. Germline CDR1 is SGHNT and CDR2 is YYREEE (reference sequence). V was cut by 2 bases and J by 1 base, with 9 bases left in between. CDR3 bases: TGTGCCAGCAGCTTTGGGCTGAGGAACACTGAAGCTTTCTTT. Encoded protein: CASSFGLRNTEAFF. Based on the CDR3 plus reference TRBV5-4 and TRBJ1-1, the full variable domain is ETGVTQSPTHLIKTRGQQVTLRCSSQSGHNTVSWYQQALGQGPQFIFQYYREEENGRGNFPPRFSGLQFPNYSSELNVNALELDDSALYLCASSFGLRNTEAFFGQGTRLTVV.

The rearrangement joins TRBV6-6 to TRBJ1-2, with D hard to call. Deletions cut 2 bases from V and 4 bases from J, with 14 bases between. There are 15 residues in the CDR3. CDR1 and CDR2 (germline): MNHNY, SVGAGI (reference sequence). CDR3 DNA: TGTGCCAGCAGTTACAGCCCCTCTCAAGGCTATGGCTACACCTTC. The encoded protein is CASSYSPSQGYGYTF.

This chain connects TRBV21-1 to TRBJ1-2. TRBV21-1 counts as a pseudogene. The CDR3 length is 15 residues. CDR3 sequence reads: CASSKSPEEGDGYTF. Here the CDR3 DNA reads TGTGCCAGCAGCAAAAGCCCCGAGGAGGGGGATGGCTACACCTTC.

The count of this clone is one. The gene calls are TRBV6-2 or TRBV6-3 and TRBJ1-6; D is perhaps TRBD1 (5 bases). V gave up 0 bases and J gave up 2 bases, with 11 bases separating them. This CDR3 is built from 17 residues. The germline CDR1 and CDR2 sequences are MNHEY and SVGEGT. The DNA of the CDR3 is TGTGCCAGCAGTTACTCGGGCAGGGCGACCTATAATTCACCCCTCCACTTT. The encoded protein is CASSYSGRATYNSPLHF.

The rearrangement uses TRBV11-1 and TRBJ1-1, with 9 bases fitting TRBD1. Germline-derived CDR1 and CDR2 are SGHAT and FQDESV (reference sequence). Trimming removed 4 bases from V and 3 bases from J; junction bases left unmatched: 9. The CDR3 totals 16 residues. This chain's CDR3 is CASSSNWGQGYTEAFF. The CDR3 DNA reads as TGTGCCAGCAGCTCAAACTGGGGACAGGGTTACACTGAAGCTTTCTTT.

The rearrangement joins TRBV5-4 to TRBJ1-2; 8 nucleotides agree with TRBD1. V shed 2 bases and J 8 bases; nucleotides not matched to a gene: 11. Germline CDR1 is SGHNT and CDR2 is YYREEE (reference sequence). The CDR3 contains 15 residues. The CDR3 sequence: CASSFPGGALYGYTF. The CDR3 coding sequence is TGTGCCAGCAGCTTCCCAGGGGGCGCGTTATACGGCTACACCTTC.

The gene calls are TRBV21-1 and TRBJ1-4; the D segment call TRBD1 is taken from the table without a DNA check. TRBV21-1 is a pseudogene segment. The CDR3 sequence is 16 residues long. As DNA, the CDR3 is TGTGCCAGCACCAATAGCAGGGGACAGTGGGATGAAAAACTGTTTTTT. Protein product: CASTNSRGQWDEKLFF.

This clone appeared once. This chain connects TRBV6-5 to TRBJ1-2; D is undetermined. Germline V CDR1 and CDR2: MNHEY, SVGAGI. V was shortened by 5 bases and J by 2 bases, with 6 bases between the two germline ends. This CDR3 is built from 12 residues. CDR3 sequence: CASSHRNYGYTF. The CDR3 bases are TGTGCCAGCAGTCACCGAAACTATGGCTACACCTTC.

The DNA for the CDR3 is TGCGCCAGCAGGCAAACCGGGACAGGGACCTACGAGCAGTACTTC. It translates to CASRQTGTGTYEQYF. J is TRBJ2-7 and V is TRBV4-1, with 9 nucleotides matching TRBD1. The CDR3 totals 15 residues. V shed 6 bases and J 2 bases; nucleotides not matched to a gene: 8. Germline loops: CDR1 MGHRA, CDR2 YSYEKL.

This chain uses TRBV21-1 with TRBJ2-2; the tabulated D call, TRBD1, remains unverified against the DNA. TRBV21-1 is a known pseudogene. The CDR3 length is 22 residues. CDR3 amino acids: CASSINLGRWGTLIRSTGELFF. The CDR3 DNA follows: TGTGCCAGCAGCATAAACCTGGGGCGGTGGGGTACTTTAATTCGTAGCACCGGGGAGCTGTTTTTT.

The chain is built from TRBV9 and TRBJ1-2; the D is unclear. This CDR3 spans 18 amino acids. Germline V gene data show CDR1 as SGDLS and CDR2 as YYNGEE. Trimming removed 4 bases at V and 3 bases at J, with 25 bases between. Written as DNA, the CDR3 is TGTGCCAGCAGCACCAGTAGGACCTGGACGGAACGTGACTATGGCTACACCTTC. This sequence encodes CASSTSRTWTERDYGYTF.

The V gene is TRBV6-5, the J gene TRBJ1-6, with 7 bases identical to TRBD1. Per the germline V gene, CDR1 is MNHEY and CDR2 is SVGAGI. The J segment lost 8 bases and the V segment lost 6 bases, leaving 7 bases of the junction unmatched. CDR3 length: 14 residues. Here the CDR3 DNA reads TGTGCCAGCAGGCTTAGGGGGCTGGATTCACCCCTCCACTTT. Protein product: CASRLRGLDSPLHF.

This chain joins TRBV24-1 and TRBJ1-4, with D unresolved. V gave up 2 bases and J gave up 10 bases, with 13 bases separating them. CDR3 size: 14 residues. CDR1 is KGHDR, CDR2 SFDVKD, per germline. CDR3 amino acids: CATSDSGPDGKLFF. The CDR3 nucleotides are TGTGCCACCAGTGATTCTGGACCTGACGGAAAACTGTTTTTT.

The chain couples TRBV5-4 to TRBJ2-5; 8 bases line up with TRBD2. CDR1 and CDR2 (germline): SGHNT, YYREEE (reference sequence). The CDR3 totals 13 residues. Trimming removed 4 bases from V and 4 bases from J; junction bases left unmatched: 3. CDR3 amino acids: CASSRTSTETQYF. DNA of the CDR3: TGTGCCAGCAGCAGGACTAGCACAGAGACCCAGTACTTC. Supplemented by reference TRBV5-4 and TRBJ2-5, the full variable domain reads ETGVTQSPTHLIKTRGQQVTLRCSSQSGHNTVSWYQQALGQGPQFIFQYYREEENGRGNFPPRFSGLQFPNYSSELNVNALELDDSALYLCASSRTSTETQYFGPGTRLLVL.

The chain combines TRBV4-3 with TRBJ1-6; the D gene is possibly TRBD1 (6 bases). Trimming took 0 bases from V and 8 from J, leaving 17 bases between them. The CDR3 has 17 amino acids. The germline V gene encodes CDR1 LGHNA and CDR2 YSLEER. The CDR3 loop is CASSQDLRGISDSPLHF. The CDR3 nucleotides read TGCGCCAGCAGCCAAGATCTTAGGGGGATAAGCGATTCACCCCTCCACTTT.

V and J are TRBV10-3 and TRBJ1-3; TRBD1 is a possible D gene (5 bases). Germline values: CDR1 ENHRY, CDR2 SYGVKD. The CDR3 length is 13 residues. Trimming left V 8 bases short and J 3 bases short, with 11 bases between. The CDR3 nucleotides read TGTGCCATCTCTCAGGGAAATGGAAACACCATATATTTT. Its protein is CAISQGNGNTIYF.

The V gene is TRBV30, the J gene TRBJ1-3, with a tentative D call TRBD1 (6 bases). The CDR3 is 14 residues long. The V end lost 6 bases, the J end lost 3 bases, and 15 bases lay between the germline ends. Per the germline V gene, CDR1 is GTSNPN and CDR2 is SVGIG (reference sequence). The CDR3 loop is CACQPGAIGNTIYF. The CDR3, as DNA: TGTGCCTGCCAACCGGGGGCAATTGGAAACACCATATATTTT. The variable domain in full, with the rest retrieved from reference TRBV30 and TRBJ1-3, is SQTIHQWPATLVQPVGSPLSLECTVEGTSNPNLYWYRQAAGRGLQLLFYSVGIGQISSEVPQNLSASRPQDRQFILSSKKLLLSDSGFYLCACQPGAIGNTIYFGEGSWLTVV.